This TCR beta chain was sequenced for a study of T cell repertoires in cytomegalovirus infection. About the research overall: Public TCR beta signatures indicated both CMV infection and matching HLA type. Whole-study findings and limits: The ex vivo response showed dominance by HLA-C-restricted CMV-specific TCR beta clonotypes.

TCRdb used MiXCR to reprocess the reads, holding one entry per CDR3 protein. This sample has some 600,000 distinct CDR3 sequences, with roughly 26% found just once. Points on this clonotype: Antigen unknown.

The CDR3 extends over 15 amino acids. CDR1 SQVTM and CDR2 ANQGSEA come from the germline V gene. Trimming took off 1 base at V and 7 bases at J, with 20 bases between the two ends. The sample comprised CD8+ T cells from PBMCs. The gene calls are TRBV29-1 and TRBJ2-7; D perhaps matches TRBD1 (6 bases). This TCR came from a human donor in good health (CMV status not recorded). Some clones in this sample may be carry-over from other donors' samples. The CDR3 here is CSVEAFRDTGFEQYF. The CDR3 DNA reads as TGCAGCGTTGAAGCCTTTCGGGACACAGGATTTGAGCAGTACTTC.